Sequencing of this T cell receptor beta chain was carried out in a study of blood T cells in healthy people across ages. For the second PCR, which ran for about 6 to 11 cycles, a sample-barcoded 5' primer and a J-beta primer mix were used. TCRdb recomputed calls from the 5' RACE reads with MiXCR, one row per CDR3 protein. The sample lists about 620,000 distinct CDR3 sequences; over 20% were seen once. The germline CDR1 and CDR2 sequences are SGDLS and YYNGEE. This CDR3 is built from 14 residues. The study drew donors from healthy Caucasian individuals in Russia aged roughly 6 to 100. Each sample provided at least 5.5 micrograms of extracted total RNA.

Sequenced material: blood. The source is an older man in good health. The chain combines TRBV9 with TRBJ2-5; D call uncertain. The end of the DNA is better explained by TRBJ2-1, so the J call may be wrong. The CDR3 coding sequence is TGTGCCAGCAGCAGAGTGAGCCGGGACAATGAGCAGTTCTTC. Translation gives CASSRVSRDNEQFF.